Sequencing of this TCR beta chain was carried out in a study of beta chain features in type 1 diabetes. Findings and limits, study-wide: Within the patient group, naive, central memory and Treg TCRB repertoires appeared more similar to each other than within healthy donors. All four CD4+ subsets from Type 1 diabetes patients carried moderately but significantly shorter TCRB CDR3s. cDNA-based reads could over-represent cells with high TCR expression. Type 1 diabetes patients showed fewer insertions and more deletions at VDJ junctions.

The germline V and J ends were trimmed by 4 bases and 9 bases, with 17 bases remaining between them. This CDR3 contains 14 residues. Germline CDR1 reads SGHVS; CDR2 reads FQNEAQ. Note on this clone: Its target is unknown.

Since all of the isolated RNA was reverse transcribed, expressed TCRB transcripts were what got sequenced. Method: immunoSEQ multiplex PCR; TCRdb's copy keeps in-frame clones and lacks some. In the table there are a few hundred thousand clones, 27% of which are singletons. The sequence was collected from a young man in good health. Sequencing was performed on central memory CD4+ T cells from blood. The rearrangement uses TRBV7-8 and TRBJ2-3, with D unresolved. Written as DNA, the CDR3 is TGTGCCAGCAGCTATATAAAGACCTCCCCCACGCAGTATTTT. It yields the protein CASSYIKTSPTQYF.